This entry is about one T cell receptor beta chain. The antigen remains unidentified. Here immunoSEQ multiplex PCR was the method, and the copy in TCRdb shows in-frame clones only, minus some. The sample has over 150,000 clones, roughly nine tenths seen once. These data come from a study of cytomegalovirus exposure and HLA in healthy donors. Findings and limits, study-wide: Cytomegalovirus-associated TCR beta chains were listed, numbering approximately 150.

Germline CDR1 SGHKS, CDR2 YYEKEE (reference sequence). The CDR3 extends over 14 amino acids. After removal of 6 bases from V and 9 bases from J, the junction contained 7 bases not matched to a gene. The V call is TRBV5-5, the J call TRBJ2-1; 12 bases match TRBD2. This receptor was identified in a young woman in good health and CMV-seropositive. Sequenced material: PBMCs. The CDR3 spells CASTGTSGQGEQFF. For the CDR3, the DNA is TGTGCCAGCACAGGGACTAGCGGGCAAGGTGAGCAGTTCTTC.